The present T cell receptor (beta chain) was sequenced within a study of blood T cells in healthy people across ages. Then a second PCR, running roughly 7 to 11 cycles, was carried out with a sample-barcoded 5' primer and a J-beta primer mix. Every cDNA molecule bore a tag from a template-switch adaptor containing 12 random nucleotides. The study obtained at least 2.5 million CDR3-containing paired-end reads from every sample. TCRdb fed the 5' RACE reads into MiXCR, producing one record per CDR3 protein. The sample includes hundreds of thousands of distinct CDR3 sequences, about 55% of them seen just once. General study results and limits: One million T cells yielded diversity estimates that were considered underestimates.

Comments on this clonotype: Its matching antigen is unknown.

The clonotype comes from a man at least 80 years old in good health. Source material: blood.

CDR3 protein: CATSDSRTYNEQFF. CDR3 nucleotide sequence: TGTGCCACCAGTGATTCCCGTACCTACAATGAGCAGTTCTTC. The rearrangement uses TRBV24-1 and TRBJ2-1; D unclear. The CDR3 runs 14 residues. V lost 2 bases and J lost 2, with 6 bases in between. The germline gives CDR1 KGHDR, CDR2 SFDVKD.